These T cell receptor beta chains were read from a single sample in a study of OX40 agonist ivuxolimab in advanced cancers. Assay used: immunoSEQ multiplex PCR; TCRdb lists only in-frame clones, some missing. The profile covers approximately 130,000 clones, with about 92% appearing a single time and approximately 1% taken by the ten largest. The sequencing here drew on CD4+ or CD8+ T cells sorted from blood, taken in a trial of the OX40 agonist ivuxolimab. The receptors shown here come from an adult with an advanced solid tumor such as melanoma, head and neck, liver or kidney cancer. Each CDR3 is given with its conserved first and last residue. The D gene is left open where the match is weak. Clone size, where shown, is once, few, many, or a class for clones that have expanded.

cdr3_nt cdr3_aa d_call j_call v_call clone_size cdr3_length
TGTGCTAGCAGCTTAGGTACCGGGGGGCAAGAAAAACTGTTTTTT CASSLGTGGQEKLFF - TRBJ1-4 TRBV7-7 once 15
TGTGCCAGCACCCCCGACAACGGGTACTACAATGAGCAGTTCTTC CASTPDNGYYNEQFF - TRBJ2-1 TRBV7-2 - 15
TGTGCCAGCAGCTTCGCGACTAGCGGGAGTAAATACTTC CASSFATSGSKYF TRBD2 TRBJ2-5 TRBV11-1 - 13
TGTGCCAGCAGTGGACGACAGGGGTCCCAGCATTTT CASSGRQGSQHF TRBD1 TRBJ1-5 TRBV6-1 - 12
TGTGCCAGCAGCCGGGGGTCCGGGACAGCTGGCAATCAGCCCCAGCATTTT CASSRGSGTAGNQPQHF TRBD1 TRBJ1-5 TRBV7-8 - 17
TGTGCCAGCAGCTTGCTCTCGGCAGGAACAAATGAAAAACTGTTTTTT CASSLLSAGTNEKLFF - TRBJ1-4 TRBV4-2 once 16
TGCAGCGTTGAATTAGCGGGGGTTCCTACCTACGAGCAGTACTTC CSVELAGVPTYEQYF TRBD2 TRBJ2-7 TRBV29-1 - 15
TGTGCCAGCAGCGTAACCGGGACAGGGACCTACGAGCAGTACTTC CASSVTGTGTYEQYF TRBD1 TRBJ2-7 TRBV9 - 15
TGTGCCAGCAGTGAGGCAGGGAGCTATAATTCACCCCTCCACTTT CASSEAGSYNSPLHF - TRBJ1-6 TRBV25-1 - 15
TGTGCCAGCAGCCCCGGAGTGTTCAATGGCTACACCTTC CASSPGVFNGYTF - TRBJ1-2 TRBV11-1 - 13
TGTGCCAGCAGCCGATACGGGACAGGGCTACGTCAAGCTTTCTTT CASSRYGTGLRQAFF TRBD1 TRBJ1-1 TRBV28 once 15
TGTGCCAGCAGCTTAGACGGAGGGAGGGTTGTGCGTGGCTACACCTTC CASSLDGGRVVRGYTF - TRBJ1-2 TRBV7-9 - 16
TGTGCCAGCAGTTACTCAGGCGGCAGTCCCTACGAGCAGTACTTC CASSYSGGSPYEQYF - TRBJ2-7 TRBV6-5 - 15
TGTGCCAGCAGCTTAGCCAGTTCTACTGAAGCTTTCTTT CASSLASSTEAFF - TRBJ1-1 TRBV11-3 once 13
TGCGCCAGCAGCCACCCTGACAGGGACCACACCGGGGAGCTGTTTTTT CASSHPDRDHTGELFF TRBD1 TRBJ2-2 TRBV4-1 once 16
TGTGCCAGCAGCTCTGGGACAGAGGCCTACGAGCAGTACTTC CASSSGTEAYEQYF TRBD1 TRBJ2-7 TRBV5-4 - 14
TGTGCCACCAGCAAACTTCGGAGGGACAGCACAGATACGCAGTATTTT CATSKLRRDSTDTQYF - TRBJ2-3 TRBV15 - 16
TGTGCCAGCAGCTTAGCATCGGTAGGGCCTGACTCCTACAATGAGCAGTTCTTC CASSLASVGPDSYNEQFF - TRBJ2-1 TRBV7-6 - 18